This TCR beta chain was captured in a study of blood T cell repertoires in COVID-19. This clone has just a few counts. Germline values: CDR1 KGHSH, CDR2 LQKENI. This CDR3 is built from 15 residues. V lost 6 bases, J lost 7 bases, and 6 bases stayed unmatched. The data were produced by immunoSEQ multiplex PCR, yet TCRdb's version contains in-frame clones alone and is incomplete. Counted here are fewer than 110,000 clones, 87% occurring once; the ten biggest clones make up approximately 3.1%. The chain employs TRBV18 and TRBJ2-1, with 13 bases aligning to TRBD2. The sequencing sample was made of peripheral blood. The TCR comes from a man in his fifties in a cohort sampled during active COVID-19. CDR3 protein: CASSRGLAGENEQFF. The DNA for the CDR3 is TGTGCCAGCTCGCGCGGACTAGCGGGGGAAAATGAGCAGTTCTTC.